Following are 20 T cell receptor beta chains from one sample sequenced in a study of shared T cell receptors in the human thymus. Measured with immunoSEQ multiplex PCR; TCRdb has only the in-frame clones, and not every one. The sample comprises hundreds of thousands of clones, roughly 90% of which are singletons, and about 0.01% rests with the top ten. This sample was also put to use in a study of human thymus T cells.

The sequenced sample was thymocytes. The receptors come from a boy younger than two with a congenital heart defect.

The chain couples TRBV7-2 to TRBJ1-1; TRBD1 matches at 7 bases. CDR1 SGHTA and CDR2 FQGNSA come from the germline V gene. V was clipped by 5 bases and J by 1 base; unmatched bases: 4. The CDR3 loop spans 14 amino acids. The CDR3 loop reads CASSRTGTNTEAFF. The CDR3 DNA reads as TGTGCCAGCAGCCGGACAGGCACGAACACTGAAGCTTTCTTT.

This sequence joins TRBV28 and TRBJ1-6; TRBD1 aligns across 8 bases. Germline loops: CDR1 MDHEN, CDR2 SYDVKM. The ends lost 1 base at V and 8 bases at J; junction bases unmatched: 7. This CDR3 has 16 amino acids. In DNA, the CDR3 is TGTGCCAGCAGTTTATCGGTGGGACAGGAGGATTCACCCCTCCACTTT. Its protein product is CASSLSVGQEDSPLHF.

J is TRBJ2-1 and V is TRBV4-2; TRBD2 agrees at 11 bases. Trimming took 4 bases from V and 4 from J; bases not matched to a gene: 3. The CDR3 is 15 amino acids. In germline, CDR1 is LGHNA, CDR2 YNFKEQ. Written as DNA, the CDR3 is TGTGCCAGCAGCCCCCGGACTAGCGGGTACAATGAGCAGTTCTTC. Translating gives CASSPRTSGYNEQFF.

The rearrangement links TRBV27 to TRBJ1-1; the match to TRBD1 covers 9 bases. The length of the CDR3 is 16 residues. Germline V gives CDR1 MNHEY, CDR2 SMNVEV (reference sequence). With V trimmed by 7 bases and J by 1 base, 10 bases remained unmatched. CDR3: CASTPDRGVTNTEAFF. The CDR3 region has the DNA TGTGCCAGCACCCCCGACAGGGGGGTAACGAACACTGAAGCTTTCTTT.

This rearrangement joins TRBV5-6 to TRBJ2-5; D possibly corresponds to TRBD1 (6 bases). The germline V gene encodes CDR1 SGHDT and CDR2 YYEEEE. Trimming took off 4 bases at V and 5 bases at J, with 24 bases between the two ends. The CDR3 length is 17 residues. CDR3 loop: CASSKHANDRLRETQYF. CDR3 bases: TGTGCCAGCAGCAAACACGCAAATGACAGGCTTCGGGAGACCCAGTACTTC.

The J gene is TRBJ2-1, the V gene TRBV28; TRBD2 matches at 14 bases. Unmatched junction bases numbered 7, after V lost 6 bases and J lost 0 bases. Germline loops: CDR1 MDHEN, CDR2 SYDVKM. The CDR3 loop spans 18 amino acids. CDR3: CASSQTSGRAVSYNEQFF. The CDR3, as DNA: TGTGCCAGCAGCCAGACTAGCGGGAGGGCCGTCTCCTACAATGAGCAGTTCTTC.

The chain couples TRBV28 to TRBJ2-5, with 10 bases that match TRBD1. J was trimmed by 5 bases and V by 6 bases; bases with no gene match: 15. The V gene's germline CDR1 is MDHEN and CDR2 SYDVKM. CDR3 length: 17 residues. The CDR3 nucleotides are TGTGCCAGCAGCCGCACCGCCCGGGACAGGGGCAAGGAGACCCAGTACTTC. As protein: CASSRTARDRGKETQYF.

The chain is built from TRBV5-1 and TRBJ2-7, with D perhaps TRBD1 (6 bases). The CDR3 is 13 amino acids. V lost 3 bases and J 5 bases, leaving 12 bases between the germline ends. From germline, CDR1 is SGHRS and CDR2 YFSETQ. CDR3 residues: CASSWGPGDEQYF. The CDR3, as DNA: TGCGCCAGCAGCTGGGGACCAGGGGACGAGCAGTACTTC.

The chain is built from TRBV5-6 and TRBJ2-1; D unresolved. V lost 1 base and J 6 bases, leaving 11 bases between the germline ends. The CDR3 length is 14 residues. Germline V gene sequence: CDR1 SGHDT, CDR2 YYEEEE. CDR3 nucleotide sequence: TGTGCCAGCAGCTTGCCCATTGGCCTCAATGAGCAGTTCTTC. This translates into CASSLPIGLNEQFF.

This chain joins TRBV30 and TRBJ1-1; TRBD1 matches at 11 bases. Germline V gene lookup returns CDR1 GTSNPN and CDR2 SVGIG (reference sequence). V was pared by 3 bases and J by 1 base, with 10 bases of the junction left unmatched. The CDR3 has 17 amino acids. The CDR3 DNA reads as TGTGCCTGGAGGGGACCCCGGACAGGGGGCAGGAACACTGAAGCTTTCTTT. Protein product: CAWRGPRTGGRNTEAFF.

The rearrangement joins TRBV5-1 to TRBJ2-3; tentative D call: TRBD1 (6 bases). In germline, CDR1 is SGHRS, CDR2 YFSETQ. Trimming removed 7 bases at V and 2 bases at J, with 11 bases between. This CDR3 spans 13 amino acids. The CDR3 DNA follows: TGCGCCAGCGGACAGTCCCTCACAGATACGCAGTATTTT. Amino acids: CASGQSLTDTQYF.

The chain is built from TRBV6-6 and TRBJ1-2; weak D call: TRBD1 (5 bases). V lost 0 bases to trimming and J lost 3 bases, with 8 bases between them. The V gene's germline CDR1 is MNHNY and CDR2 SVGAGI (reference sequence). This CDR3 spans 14 amino acids. DNA of the CDR3: TGTGCCAGCAGTTACTCTGGGGCCTACTATGGCTACACCTTC. It yields the protein CASSYSGAYYGYTF.

The chain recombines TRBV19 with TRBJ2-3; no firm D call. Germline CDR1 LNHDA, CDR2 SQIVND (reference sequence). The length of the CDR3 is 15 residues. V lost 9 bases and J lost 5, with 21 bases in between. CDR3: CASSLLEAPLDTQYF. The CDR3, as DNA: TGTGCCAGCTCCCTTCTAGAGGCCCCACTAGATACGCAGTATTTT.

The rearrangement links TRBV10-1 to TRBJ2-3; a possible D gene is TRBD2 (5 bases). The CDR3 loop spans 14 amino acids. The germline V gene encodes CDR1 WNHNN and CDR2 SYGVQD (reference sequence). Trimming shortened V by 0 bases and J by 6 bases, and 10 bases separated the two germline ends. DNA of the CDR3: TGCGCCAGCAGTGAGTCCGCGGGCCCGGATACGCAGTATTTT. This translates into CASSESAGPDTQYF.

As to this clone: Other nucleotide sequences in the sample specify the same CDR3. The chain employs TRBV14 and TRBJ2-7; 13 positions agree with TRBD2. Trimming removed 2 bases from V and 4 bases from J; junction bases left unmatched: 2. The CDR3 is 15 residues long. The germline V gene encodes CDR1 SGHDN and CDR2 FVKESK. The CDR3: CASSQTSGRAYEQYF. The CDR3 DNA reads TGTGCCAGCAGCCAAACTAGCGGGAGGGCGTACGAGCAGTACTTC.

This sequence joins TRBV28 and TRBJ2-5; 12 nucleotides align to TRBD1. The V gene end was trimmed by 1 base and the J gene end by 4 bases; junction bases not matched to a gene: 4. This CDR3 region has 16 residues. Germline V gene lookup returns CDR1 MDHEN and CDR2 SYDVKM. The CDR3 DNA is TGTGCCAGCAGTTTATCTAGGGACAGGGGGCGAGAGACCCAGTACTTC. It translates to CASSLSRDRGRETQYF.

This chain connects TRBV9 to TRBJ2-7, with TRBD2 matching over 7 bases. In germline, CDR1 is SGDLS, CDR2 YYNGEE. Trimming cost V 2 bases and J 5 bases; bases outside gene matches: 4. CDR3 length equals 13 residues. The CDR3 region has the DNA TGTGCCAGCAGCGTTGGACTAGAGGACGAGCAGTACTTC. It codes for CASSVGLEDEQYF.

V usage is TRBV4-3 and J usage is TRBJ2-1, with 10 positions matching TRBD2. This CDR3 has 18 amino acids. V lost 1 base and J lost 0; bases outside the gene matches: 6. From germline, CDR1 is LGHNA and CDR2 YSLEER. This chain's CDR3 is CASSQAASGGSSYNEQFF. CDR3 coding DNA: TGCGCCAGCAGCCAAGCGGCTAGCGGGGGTAGCTCCTACAATGAGCAGTTCTTC.

This clone has just one count. The chain recombines TRBV29-1 with TRBJ1-2, with D maybe TRBD1 (6 bases). Germline V lookup: CDR1 SQVTM, CDR2 ANQGSEA. V shed 3 bases and J shed 7 bases, with 21 bases lying between them. CDR3 length: 15 residues. The CDR3, as DNA: TGCAGCGTTGAGTTGCTCCCTCAAACAGGGAGTGGCTACACCTTC. It specifies CSVELLPQTGSGYTF.

This chain uses TRBV29-1 with TRBJ2-3; 8 bases line up with TRBD2. Germline assignment: CDR1 SQVTM and CDR2 ANQGSEA. The CDR3 extends over 14 amino acids. V was clipped by 7 bases and J by 4 bases; unmatched bases: 10. The DNA for the CDR3 is TGCAGCGCCTATGGGGGGCGGGAGGCAGATACGCAGTATTTT. It is translated as CSAYGGREADTQYF.